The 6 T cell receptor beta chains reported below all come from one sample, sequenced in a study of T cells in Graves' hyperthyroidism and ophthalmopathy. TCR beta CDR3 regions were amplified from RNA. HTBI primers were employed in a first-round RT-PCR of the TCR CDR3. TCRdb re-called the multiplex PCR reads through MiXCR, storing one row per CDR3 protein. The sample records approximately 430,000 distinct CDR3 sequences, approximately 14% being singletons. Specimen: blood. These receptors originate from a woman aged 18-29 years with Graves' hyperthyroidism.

CDR3 amino acids: CASRPNRGPNHYEQYF. For the CDR3, the DNA is TGTGCCAGCAGGCCTAACAGGGGGCCCAACCACTACGAGCAGTACTTC. The V and J genes are TRBV11-2 and TRBJ2-7, with 9 bases aligning to TRBD1. This CDR3 comprises 16 residues. V dropped 6 bases and J dropped 3; count of bases not matched to a gene: 12. The germline gives CDR1 SGHAT, CDR2 FQNNGV.

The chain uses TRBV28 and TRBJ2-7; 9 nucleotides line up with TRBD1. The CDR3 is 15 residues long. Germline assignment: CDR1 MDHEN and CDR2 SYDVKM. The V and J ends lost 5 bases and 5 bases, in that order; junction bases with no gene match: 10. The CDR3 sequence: CASSETDRGRDEQYF. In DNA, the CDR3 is TGTGCCAGCAGTGAGACGGACAGGGGTAGGGACGAGCAGTACTTC.

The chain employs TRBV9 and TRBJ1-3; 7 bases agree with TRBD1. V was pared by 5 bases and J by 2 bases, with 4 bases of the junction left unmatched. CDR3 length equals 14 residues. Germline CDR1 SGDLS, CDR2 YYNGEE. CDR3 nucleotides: TGTGCCAGCAGACAGGGGTTGGCTGGAAACACCATATATTTT. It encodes CASRQGLAGNTIYF.

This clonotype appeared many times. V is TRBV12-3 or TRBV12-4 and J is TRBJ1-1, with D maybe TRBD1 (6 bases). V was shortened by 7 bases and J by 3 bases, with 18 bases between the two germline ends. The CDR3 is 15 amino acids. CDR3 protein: CASKGGGAMYTEAFF. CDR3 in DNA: TGTGCCAGCAAGGGGGGAGGAGCCATGTACACTGAAGCTTTCTTT.

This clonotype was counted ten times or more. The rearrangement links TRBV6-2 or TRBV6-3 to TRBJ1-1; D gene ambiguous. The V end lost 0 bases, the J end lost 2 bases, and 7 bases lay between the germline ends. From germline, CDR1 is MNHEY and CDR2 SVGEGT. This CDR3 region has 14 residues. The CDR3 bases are TGTGCCAGCAGTTACTCGTCGGAAAACACTGAAGCTTTCTTT. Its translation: CASSYSSENTEAFF.

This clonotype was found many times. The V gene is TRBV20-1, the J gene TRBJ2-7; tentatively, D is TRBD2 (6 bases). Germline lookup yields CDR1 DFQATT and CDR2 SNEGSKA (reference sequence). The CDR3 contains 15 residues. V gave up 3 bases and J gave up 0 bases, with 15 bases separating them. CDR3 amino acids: CSASPVAGISYEQYF. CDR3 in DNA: TGCAGTGCTAGTCCGGTTGCGGGGATCTCCTACGAGCAGTACTTC.